This T cell receptor beta chain was profiled in a study of cytomegalovirus exposure and HLA in healthy donors. The study's findings and limits: In vitro confirmation showed three CMV-associated chains to be CMV antigen specific.

Donors likely had unrecorded immune exposures despite being nominally healthy when sampled. This clone showed up just a few times. Its specificity is not known. 13 Jbeta primers and 60 Vbeta primers were used for the PCR. Method: immunoSEQ multiplex PCR; TCRdb's copy keeps in-frame clones and lacks some. The sample consists of approximately 170,000 clones, over 60% of them appearing once. This CDR3 has 13 residues. Trimming cost V 3 bases and J 5 bases, with 10 bases left between them. CDR1 SEHNR and CDR2 FQNEAQ come from the germline V gene (reference sequence). J is TRBJ1-1 and V is TRBV7-9; a possible D gene is TRBD1 (5 bases). The sequence came from a man between 25 and 39 years old in good health and CMV-seropositive. The specimen sequenced was PBMCs. The CDR3 reads CASSFPGGTEAFF. Written as DNA, the CDR3 is TGTGCCAGCAGCTTCCCTGGGGGGACTGAAGCTTTCTTT. Using reference TRBV7-9 and TRBJ1-1 for the parts outside the CDR3, the full variable domain is DTGVSQNPRHKITKRGQNVTFRCDPISEHNRLYWYRQTLGQGPEFLTYFQNEAQLEKSRLLSDRFSAERPKGSFSTLEIQRTEQGDSAMYLCASSFPGGTEAFFGQGTRLTVV.